This T cell receptor beta chain derives from a study of shared clonotypes between healthy human individuals. This CDR3 is 15 amino acids long. From germline, CDR1 is SGHTA and CDR2 FQGNSA. After removal of 3 bases from V and 3 bases from J, the junction contained 2 bases not matched to a gene. This clone was seen a few times. Sequencing used immunoSEQ multiplex PCR; TCRdb keeps in-frame clones, though not all of them. The sample lists roughly 1 million clones; approximately 80% were seen once. Input material: memory CD4+ T cells from PBMCs. Described subset: CD45RA-negative fraction. The V gene is TRBV7-2, the J gene TRBJ1-2; 12 bases fit TRBD1. This receptor was taken from a man aged 18 to 30 in good health. Some clones in this sample may be carry-over from other donors' samples. CDR3 residues: CASSFGDRGHYGYTF. CDR3 in DNA: TGTGCCAGCAGCTTTGGGGACAGGGGGCACTATGGCTACACCTTC.